One T cell receptor beta chain is described in this entry. The data were taken from a study of OX40 agonist ivuxolimab in advanced cancers. The CDR3 extends over 17 amino acids. Germline V gene sequence: CDR1 SGHTA, CDR2 FQGNSA. Unmatched junction bases numbered 12, after V lost 3 bases and J lost 2 bases. Clones were sequenced by immunoSEQ multiplex PCR, and TCRdb holds only the in-frame ones, with some missing. Of some 73,000 clones in the sample, 80% to 90% were seen once. The sequence came from an adult with an advanced solid tumor such as melanoma, head and neck, liver or kidney cancer. The chain has TRBV7-2 and TRBJ2-7; 8 bases line up with TRBD2. The specimen comprised CD4+ or CD8+ T cells sorted from blood, sampled in a trial of the OX40 agonist ivuxolimab. The CDR3 DNA sequence: TGTGCCAGCAGCTTCAATTCGGGGGGGACTCCCACCTACGAGCAGTACTTC. Protein product: CASSFNSGGTPTYEQYF. The variable domain in full, completed from reference TRBV7-2 and TRBJ2-7, reads GAGVSQSPSNKVTEKGKDVELRCDPISGHTALYWYRQSLGQGLEFLIYFQGNSAPDKSGLPSDRFSAERTGGSVSTLTIQRTQQEDSAVYLCASSFNSGGTPTYEQYFGPGTRLTVT.